This TCR beta chain emerged from a study of cytomegalovirus exposure and HLA in healthy donors. Vbeta (60) and Jbeta (13) primers were used in the PCR. This table comes from immunoSEQ multiplex PCR, and its TCRdb copy is limited to in-frame clones, with some not included. The sample consists of about 130,000 clones, 81% of them appearing once. Germline V gene data show CDR1 as LNHDA and CDR2 as SQIVND (reference sequence). The CDR3 is 13 residues long, ends included. Details on this clone: The DNA is omitted, as the CDR3 cannot be located on it reliably, and the CDR3 follows TCRdb's listing.

This TCR was recovered from a man aged 18 to 30 in good health and CMV-seronegative. The chain joins TRBV19 to TRBJ2-1; the DNA was not used to check the table's D call, TRBD1. Source material: PBMCs. CDR3 sequence: CASTLVGTGILFF.